This T cell receptor (beta chain) was identified during a study of human T cells and chemical hapten exposure. Trimming pared 0 bases from V and 0 bases from J, leaving 8 bases between. CDR1 is MRHNA, CDR2 SNTAGT, per germline. The CDR3 sequence is 16 residues long. The sample's time point: pre-sensitization, week 0. Treatment denoted: therapeutic diphenylcyclopropenone sensitization with weekly scalp DPC. Using its own MiXCR run on the RACE reads, TCRdb lists one record per CDR3 protein. There are 280,000 or so distinct CDR3 sequences in the sample; around 7.3% occur only once, and roughly 1.2% lies in the top ten.

The material sequenced was whole blood, taken in connection with sensitization to the hapten diphenylcyclopropenone (DPC). The chain is built from TRBV6-4 and TRBJ2-2; D not certain. The receptor's source is a young man with alopecia areata. Some clones in this sample may be carry-over from other donors' samples. In DNA form, the CDR3 reads TGTGCCAGCAGTGACTCGCTGGCGGCGAACACCGGGGAGCTGTTTTTT. Its translation is CASSDSLAANTGELFF.